These T cell receptor beta chains were read from a single sample in a study of cytomegalovirus exposure and HLA in healthy donors. The table came from immunoSEQ multiplex PCR; TCRdb's copy has only in-frame clones and leaves some out. This repertoire shows approximately 300,000 clones, just under 85% found once; its top ten account for approximately 2%. Sequences were obtained from PBMCs. These receptors all stem from a woman aged 40 to 49 in good health and CMV-seropositive. CDR3s include the opening cysteine and the closing phenylalanine or tryptophan. The D gene is left open where the match is weak. Size is stated for part of the rows, as once, few or many counts, or as a class when the clone is expanded.

V	D	J	size	CDR3	DNA
TRBV7-2	-	TRBJ2-5	few	CASSPDRLQETQYF	TGTGCCAGCAGCCCAGACAGGTTGCAAGAGACCCAGTACTTC
TRBV19	-	TRBJ1-3	few	CASSYGSGNTIYF	TGTGCCAGTAGTTACGGGTCTGGAAACACCATATATTTT
TRBV5-6	-	TRBJ1-1	few	CASSLGQASEAFF	TGTGCCAGCAGCTTGGGACAGGCTTCTGAAGCTTTCTTT
TRBV7-9	-	TRBJ1-2	-	CASGLDSLYGYTF	TGTGCCAGCGGATTGGACAGCCTCTATGGCTACACCTTC
TRBV7-2	-	TRBJ2-5	-	CASSPRTTPETQYF	TGTGCCAGCAGCCCGCGGACAACCCCGGAGACCCAGTACTTC
TRBV13	-	TRBJ2-7	-	CASSISYEQYF	TGTGCCAGCAGCATATCCTACGAGCAGTACTTC
TRBV30	TRBD2	TRBJ2-1	-	CAWNGRGGSGEQFF	TGTGCCTGGAACGGGCGTGGCGGGAGCGGTGAGCAGTTCTTC
TRBV27	TRBD2	TRBJ2-3	-	CASSLSSGSTDTQYF	TGTGCCAGCAGTTTGTCTAGCGGGAGCACAGATACGCAGTATTTT
TRBV7-2	-	TRBJ2-7	-	CASSPNLFEQYF	TGTGCCAGCAGCCCTAACCTTTTCGAGCAGTACTTC
TRBV6-1	TRBD2	TRBJ2-1	-	CASSELAGGYNEQFF	TGTGCCAGCAGTGAACTAGCGGGAGGCTACAATGAGCAGTTCTTC
TRBV2	-	TRBJ1-1	few	CASSVFRTEAFF	TGTGCCAGCAGCGTATTCCGCACTGAAGCTTTCTTT
TRBV27	TRBD1	TRBJ2-7	-	CASSTFRDSSYEQYF	TGTGCCAGCAGCACATTCCGGGACAGCTCCTACGAGCAGTACTTC
TRBV6-5	-	TRBJ1-4	-	CASGRGGNEKLFF	TGTGCCAGCGGACGGGGGGGGAATGAAAAACTGTTTTTT
TRBV28	TRBD2	TRBJ2-1	-	CASRATSRNEQFF	TGTGCCAGTCGCGCGACTAGCCGAAATGAGCAGTTCTTC
TRBV11-3	TRBD2	TRBJ2-3	-	CASSFGSGKGDMQYF	TGTGCCAGCAGCTTCGGTAGCGGGAAAGGGGATATGCAGTATTTT
TRBV18	-	TRBJ1-3	-	CASSPVTEGNTIYF	TGTGCCAGCTCACCAGTCACTGAAGGAAACACCATATATTTT
TRBV7-8	TRBD1	TRBJ1-1	-	CASSRDNPNNRGARVGKAFF	TGTGCCAGCAGCCGCGATAATCCAAACAACAGGGGGGCGCGGGTCGGTAAAGCTTTCTTT
TRBV28	-	TRBJ2-7	-	CASSSGGSYEQYF	TGTGCCAGCAGTTCCGGCGGCTCCTACGAGCAGTACTTC
TRBV19	TRBD1	TRBJ2-1	-	CASSKDRGFYREQFF	TGTGCCAGTAGTAAAGACAGGGGGTTCTATCGTGAGCAGTTCTTC
TRBV7-8	-	TRBJ2-7	-	CASSLRQIAEQYF	TGTGCCAGCAGCTTAAGACAGATTGCCGAGCAGTACTTC
TRBV28	-	TRBJ1-4	-	CASTWGGKLFF	TGTGCCAGCACATGGGGAGGAAAACTGTTTTTT
TRBV29-1	-	TRBJ2-7	-	CSAPRRVRDEQYF	TGCAGCGCACCCCGCAGGGTGCGCGACGAGCAGTACTTC
TRBV30	TRBD1	TRBJ1-1	-	CAWFSPYRGSEAFF	TGTGCCTGGTTCTCACCATACAGGGGATCTGAAGCTTTCTTT
TRBV28	TRBD1	TRBJ1-2	-	CATWTGEGYGYTF	TGTGCCACCTGGACAGGGGAAGGCTATGGCTACACCTTC
TRBV7-9	TRBD1	TRBJ2-2	-	CASSLNDRGWTGELFF	TGTGCCAGCAGCCTCAACGACAGGGGGTGGACCGGGGAGCTGTTTTTT
TRBV15	TRBD1	TRBJ2-5	-	CATSRVLRDSVQETQYF	TGTGCCACCAGCAGAGTCCTTCGGGACAGCGTTCAAGAGACCCAGTACTTC
TRBV7-2	-	TRBJ1-3	once	CASSLTGYGGNTIYF	TGTGCCAGCAGCTTAACGGGATACGGCGGAAACACCATATATTTT
TRBV28	TRBD1	TRBJ2-7	-	CASSFISGQGSSYEQYF	TGTGCCAGCAGTTTCATTTCCGGACAGGGCTCCTCCTACGAGCAGTACTTC
TRBV7-9	-	TRBJ2-7	-	CASSLSDYEQYF	TGTGCCAGCAGCTTAAGCGACTACGAGCAGTACTTC
TRBV5-1	TRBD1	TRBJ2-7	-	CASSLGSFRGSSYEQYF	TGCGCCAGCAGCTTGGGATCCTTCAGGGGGAGCTCCTACGAGCAGTACTTC
TRBV28	-	TRBJ1-1	-	CASEERTEAFF	TGTGCCAGCGAGGAGAGGACTGAAGCTTTCTTT
TRBV4-2	-	TRBJ2-2	-	CASSPAGQGTGELFF	TGTGCCAGCAGCCCAGCGGGACAAGGCACCGGGGAGCTGTTTTTT
TRBV7-6	TRBD2	TRBJ2-1	-	CASKPGLAVYNEQFF	TGTGCCAGCAAACCCGGACTAGCGGTCTACAATGAGCAGTTCTTC
TRBV28	TRBD1	TRBJ1-1	-	CASSWGTGENTEAFF	TGTGCCAGCAGTTGGGGGACAGGGGAGAACACTGAAGCTTTCTTT
TRBV11-2	TRBD2	TRBJ2-7	-	CASSSREVIFYEQYF	TGTGCCAGCAGCTCCCGGGAGGTGATTTTCTACGAGCAGTACTTC
TRBV7-2	TRBD1	TRBJ2-3	once	CASSPTVGQGKNTQYF	TGTGCCAGCAGCCCCACCGTGGGACAGGGAAAGAATACGCAGTATTTT
TRBV5-4	-	TRBJ2-3	-	CASSLIDVTDTQYF	TGTGCCAGCAGCTTGATAGATGTCACAGATACGCAGTATTTT
TRBV14	TRBD1	TRBJ1-2	once	CASSREQGARGYTF	TGTGCCAGCAGCCGAGAACAGGGGGCGCGCGGCTACACCTTC
TRBV27	TRBD2	TRBJ2-1	-	CASSLTLAGGPNEQFF	TGTGCCAGCAGTTTAACCCTAGCGGGAGGGCCCAATGAGCAGTTCTTC
TRBV7-9	-	TRBJ1-1	-	CASSLFGGNTEAFF	TGTGCCAGCAGCCTCTTCGGAGGGAACACTGAAGCTTTCTTT
TRBV4-3	-	TRBJ1-3	-	CASSQDRVGNTIYF	TGCGCCAGCAGCCAAGATCGGGTGGGAAACACCATATATTTT
TRBV11-3	TRBD1	TRBJ2-7	-	CASSSHLGKDRSEAYEQYF	TGTGCCAGCAGCTCCCACCTCGGAAAGGACAGGAGTGAAGCCTACGAGCAGTACTTC
TRBV19	-	TRBJ1-2	-	CASSMGRNNYGYTF	TGTGCCAGTAGTATGGGGAGGAATAACTATGGCTACACCTTC
TRBV7-3	-	TRBJ1-1	once	CASSLRSPGSNTEAFF	TGTGCCAGCAGCTTAAGATCCCCAGGGTCGAACACTGAAGCTTTCTTT
TRBV4-3	TRBD1	TRBJ1-4	-	CASSQGQRDEKLFF	TGCGCCAGCAGCCAGGGACAGCGTGATGAAAAACTGTTTTTT
TRBV15	-	TRBJ2-3	once	CATSTVTSPYTDTQYF	TGTGCCACCAGCACAGTAACTAGCCCCTACACAGATACGCAGTATTTT
TRBV18	-	TRBJ1-2	-	CASSPLDRIGPNYGYTF	TGTGCCAGCTCACCTCTTGACAGGATCGGGCCTAACTATGGCTACACCTTC
TRBV9	-	TRBJ1-2	-	CASSASGEEYIYGYTF	TGTGCCAGCAGCGCGTCTGGGGAGGAGTACATCTATGGCTACACCTTC
TRBV30	-	TRBJ2-2	-	CAWGWRSGELFF	TGTGCCTGGGGGTGGAGGTCCGGGGAGCTGTTTTTT
TRBV6-5	-	TRBJ2-5	-	CASSYPPGETQYF	TGTGCCAGCAGTTACCCCCCCGGAGAGACCCAGTACTTC
TRBV7-8	TRBD2	TRBJ2-1	-	CASNPSGTLEQFF	TGTGCCAGCAACCCTAGCGGGACCCTTGAGCAGTTCTTC
TRBV7-9	TRBD1	TRBJ1-1	-	CASSGTGFEAFF	TGTGCCAGCAGCGGGACAGGGTTTGAAGCTTTCTTT
TRBV5-6	TRBD1	TRBJ2-1	-	CASSLWDSSYNEQFF	TGTGCCAGCAGCTTATGGGACAGCTCCTACAATGAGCAGTTCTTC
TRBV7-9	-	TRBJ2-4	-	CASSPQSTEPSRNIQYF	TGTGCCAGCAGCCCACAGTCGACAGAACCCTCTCGAAACATTCAGTACTTC